These T cell receptor beta chains were read from a single sample in a study of blood T cell repertoires in COVID-19. Measured with immunoSEQ multiplex PCR; TCRdb has only the in-frame clones, and not every one. The data hold fewer than 110,000 clones, with 75% to 90% observed a single time. Sample: peripheral blood. These receptors were obtained from a human donor in a cohort sampled during active or convalescent COVID-19. Both conserved end residues are part of each CDR3. A D gene is named only where the DNA matches it firmly. Clone size, where shown, is once, few, many, or a class for clones that have expanded.

TRBJ1-5	TRBV6-5	.	TRBD1	CASSYTGQGGQPQHF	TGTGCCAGCAGTTACACTGGACAGGGGGGTCAGCCCCAGCATTTT
TRBJ2-7	TRBV6-2/TRBV6-3	few	.	CASSSGGGRSTSYEQYF	TGTGCCAGCAGTTCAGGAGGGGGCCGGAGCACATCCTACGAGCAGTACTTC
TRBJ2-3	TRBV10-3	once	TRBD1	CAISSGQGPDTQYF	TGTGCCATCAGTTCGGGACAGGGGCCAGATACGCAGTATTTT
TRBJ2-1	TRBV12-2	once	.	CASRLAQSSGVLF	TGTGCAAGTCGCTTAGCGCAGTCTAGCGGTGTGCTCTTC
TRBJ2-1	TRBV24-1	.	.	CATSDPNRNEQFF	TGTGCCACCAGTGACCCTAACCGGAATGAGCAGTTCTTC
TRBJ1-2	TRBV5-4	.	.	CASSLTGRSFNYGYTF	TGTGCCAGCAGCTTGACAGGTAGAAGTTTTAACTATGGCTACACCTTC
TRBJ2-7	TRBV5-5	.	TRBD2	CASSFRSGGSSYEQYF	TGTGCCAGCAGCTTTAGAAGCGGGGGGAGCTCCTACGAGCAGTACTTC
TRBJ2-1	TRBV6-6	.	.	CASSYNIANHEQFF	TGTGCCAGCAGTTACAATATAGCTAATCATGAGCAGTTCTTC
TRBJ2-3	TRBV5-4	.	TRBD2	CASSSNLAGGTDTQYF	TGTGCCAGCAGCTCGAATTTAGCGGGGGGGACAGATACGCAGTATTTT
TRBJ1-1	TRBV5-1	.	TRBD1	CASSPGQGGTEAFF	TGCGCCAGCAGCCCCGGACAGGGGGGCACTGAAGCTTTCTTT
TRBJ2-5	TRBV5-5	.	.	CASSLDFQETQYF	TGTGCCAGCAGCTTAGACTTTCAAGAGACCCAGTACTTC
TRBJ1-6	TRBV10-3	.	.	CAISPGSQGSPLHF	TGTGCCATCAGTCCAGGGTCTCAAGGCTCACCCCTCCACTTT
TRBJ1-2	TRBV24-1	.	.	CATSSAGLGYTF	TGTGCCACCAGTTCCGCTGGGCTTGGCTACACCTTC
TRBJ2-3	TRBV7-6	.	.	CASSLVLGDGQYF	TGTGCCAGCAGCTTAGTTCTTGGAGACGGGCAGTATTTT
TRBJ1-2	TRBV6-6	.	.	CASSYGGGGSGYTF	TGTGCCAGCAGTTATGGGGGAGGAGGATCCGGGTACACCTTC
TRBJ1-4	TRBV28	.	.	CASSITGMREKLFF	TGTGCCAGCAGCATTACAGGGATGAGGGAAAAACTGTTTTTT
TRBJ2-2	TRBV7-9	.	.	CASSLTGGMATGELFF	TGTGCCAGCAGCTTAACAGGAGGGATGGCCACCGGGGAGCTGTTTTTT
TRBJ1-1	TRBV19	.	TRBD1	CASSIPGQRNTEAFF	TGTGCCAGTAGTATCCCGGGACAGAGAAACACTGAAGCTTTCTTT
TRBJ2-2	TRBV5-6	.	TRBD1	CASSLDRGTGELFF	TGTGCCAGCAGCCTCGACAGGGGAACCGGGGAGCTGTTTTTT
TRBJ2-7	TRBV11-3	.	.	CASSLEASSYEQYF	TGTGCCAGCAGCTTAGAGGCTAGCTCCTACGAGCAGTACTTC
TRBJ2-7	TRBV9	.	.	CASRETGLLSYEQYF	TGTGCCAGCAGAGAAACGGGACTCCTCTCCTACGAGCAGTACTTC
TRBJ1-2	TRBV2	.	.	CASSEADYRYGYTF	TGTGCCAGCAGTGAAGCGGACTACCGCTATGGCTACACCTTC